These 6 T cell receptor beta chains were sequenced from one sample in a study of T cell clonotyping in hematopoietic cell transplantation (dated by TCRdb to the early 2020s). In the paper's terms, the time point label means: 30 days after allo-HCT. The method was the immunoSEQ multiplex PCR assay. Here the immuneACCESS table is served through TCRdb, limited to in-frame sequences with V and J called. Missing clones are a known gap in these copies; in checked studies unresolved V genes cover under half, and the rest lacks a known reason. The sample table records roughly 4,300 clones; around 18% of these occur just once. In total, the top ten clones hold approximately 19% of the sample. The specimen comprised peripheral blood mononuclear cells, sampled 30 days after allogeneic stem cell transplant. Every receptor here comes from a male patient between 45 and 59 years old who had an allogeneic stem cell transplant from a related donor, so the T cells may come from the graft donor. Some clones in this sample may be carry-over from other donors' samples.

This clone was counted a few times. CDR3 protein: CASSFQLGGGRGADTQYF. The CDR3 DNA reads TGCGCCAGCAGCTTTCAACTTGGTGGCGGGAGGGGAGCAGATACGCAGTATTTT. The J gene is TRBJ2-3, the V gene TRBV5-1; 9 nucleotides match TRBD2. The V and J ends lost 2 bases and 4 bases, in that order; junction bases with no gene match: 14. The CDR3 contains 18 residues. Looked up from germline, CDR1 is SGHRS and CDR2 is YFSETQ.

The chain has TRBV5-1 and TRBJ2-3, with D tentatively TRBD2 (5 bases). Germline-derived CDR1 and CDR2 are SGHRS and YFSETQ. The CDR3 has 15 residues. Trimming took off 1 base at V and 4 bases at J, with 13 bases between the two ends. The CDR3: CASSLPGEIADTQYF. CDR3 coding DNA: TGCGCCAGCAGCTTGCCCGGGGAGATTGCAGATACGCAGTATTTT.

This chain's CDR3 is CAWSAGGTEAFF. CDR3 DNA sequence: TGTGCCTGGAGTGCCGGAGGGACTGAAGCTTTCTTT. The chain is built from TRBV30 and TRBJ1-1; D unresolved. Germline loops: CDR1 GTSNPN, CDR2 SVGIG (reference sequence). V was trimmed by 1 base and J by 5 bases, leaving 8 bases between them. The CDR3 spans 12 residues.

This clone was detected only a few times. This chain joins TRBV30 and TRBJ2-7, with 8 bases that match TRBD2. Germline V lookup: CDR1 GTSNPN, CDR2 SVGIG (reference sequence). The CDR3 is made up of 15 amino acids. J was trimmed by 7 bases and V by 3 bases; bases with no gene match: 14. This chain's CDR3 is CAWRGTSGGRLEQYF. The CDR3 DNA is TGTGCCTGGAGGGGAACTAGCGGAGGCCGTTTAGAGCAGTACTTC.

The V gene is TRBV30, the J gene TRBJ1-2; 8 positions agree with TRBD1. Germline CDR1 GTSNPN, CDR2 SVGIG (reference sequence). This CDR3 has 14 residues. Germline trimming cut 4 bases from V and 4 bases from J; bases unmatched to any gene: 8. The CDR3 reads CAWIGQGGIYGYTF. The CDR3, as DNA: TGTGCCTGGATTGGACAGGGTGGCATCTATGGCTACACCTTC. Full variable domain (outside the CDR3, taken from reference TRBV30 and TRBJ1-2): SQTIHQWPATLVQPVGSPLSLECTVEGTSNPNLYWYRQAAGRGLQLLFYSVGIGQISSEVPQNLSASRPQDRQFILSSKKLLLSDSGFYLCAWIGQGGIYGYTFGSGTRLTVV.

This clone was seen more than once but under ten times. This rearrangement joins TRBV9 to TRBJ2-7; TRBD1 is a possible D gene (6 bases). The CDR3 consists of 14 residues. V was clipped by 4 bases and J by 5 bases, with 16 bases between them. Looked up from germline, CDR1 is SGDLS and CDR2 is YYNGEE. The DNA for the CDR3 is TGTGCCAGCAGCCCTTGGGACACGGGTAACGAGCAGTACTTC. Protein: CASSPWDTGNEQYF.